This TCR beta chain was found in a study of T cells in Graves' hyperthyroidism and ophthalmopathy. Study-wide points: Onset of ophthalmopathy came a median approximately 6.8 months after the model predicted it.

Source material for PBMCs was more than 7.5 ml fresh peripheral blood. This clonotype has only a few counts. The antigen is unknown. The germline V gene has CDR1 SGHRS and CDR2 YFSETQ. V was pared by 6 bases and J by 1 base, with 4 bases of the junction left unmatched. The CDR3 is 13 amino acids. From RNA transcripts, TCR beta CDR3 regions were amplified. An initial round of RT-PCR targeting the TCR CDR3 relied on the HTBI primer set. Each CDR3 protein is one row after TCRdb ran MiXCR on the multiplex PCR reads. The sample consists of hundreds of thousands of distinct CDR3 sequences, approximately 22% of them appearing once.

The chain couples TRBV5-1 to TRBJ2-7; 7 bases are a match to TRBD1. The receptor comes from a woman in her seventies with Graves' ophthalmopathy. The sequenced sample consisted of blood. This CDR3 reads CASTRTGSYEQYF. The CDR3 DNA reads as TGCGCCAGCACTCGGACAGGTTCCTACGAGCAGTACTTC.